Below are 5 T cell receptor beta chains sequenced from a single sample in a study of PD-1 blockade in classical Hodgkin lymphoma. Profiled with immunoSEQ multiplex PCR; TCRdb holds only in-frame clones, not every one. This sample yields 40,000 to 45,000 clones, of which around 69% are seen a single time; less than 3% belongs to the top ten. Time point reported: cycle 4 day 1 (C4D1), after more than 5 weeks of nivolumab. Relapses following autologous stem cell transplantation were seen in all patients, with brentuximab vedotin exposure varying. Sample: peripheral blood mononuclear cells (PBMCs), taken before the fourth cycle of nivolumab. Receptor source: a human donor with classical Hodgkin lymphoma.

This clone was found a few times. The rearrangement joins TRBV7-8 to TRBJ1-3; TRBD1 matches 10 bases. V lost 2 bases and J lost 1; bases outside the gene matches: 11. CDR1 and CDR2 from the germline V gene are SGHVS and FQNEAQ. CDR3 length: 19 amino acids. The CDR3 DNA is TGTGCCAGCAGCTTACCCGGGACAGGGGATAGCTCATCTGGAAACACCATATATTTT. It encodes CASSLPGTGDSSSGNTIYF.

The V gene is TRBV7-2, the J gene TRBJ2-1; TRBD2 is a possible D gene (5 bases). Trimming left V 4 bases short and J 4 bases short, with 20 bases between. The CDR3 totals 17 residues. CDR1 and CDR2 from the germline V gene are SGHTA and FQGNSA. The CDR3 coding sequence is TGTGCCAGCAGCTCCCTAGCCAGGCAAGCTCCATACAATGAGCAGTTCTTC. Protein product: CASSSLARQAPYNEQFF.

Comments on this clone: A junction end diverges from the germline sequence, so it may reflect a read error. This chain uses TRBV5-4 with TRBJ2-5; 14 bases map to TRBD2. CDR1 is SGHNT, CDR2 YYREEE, per germline (reference sequence). CDR3 length equals 18 residues. The CDR3 spells CASSLGTSGGQYQEAQYF. CDR3 sequence (DNA): TGTGCCAGCAGCTTGGGGACTAGCGGGGGGCAGTACCAAGAGGCCCAGTACTTC. The whole variable domain, remainder taken from reference TRBV5-4 and TRBJ2-5, is ETGVTQSPTHLIKTRGQQVTLRCSSQSGHNTVSWYQQALGQGPQFIFQYYREEENGRGNFPPRFSGLQFPNYSSELNVNALELDDSALYLCASSLGTSGGQYQEAQYFGPGTRLLVL.

The chain recombines TRBV7-9 with TRBJ2-7; TRBD2 aligns across 11 bases. The CDR3 is 15 residues long. Trimming removed 4 bases from V and 4 bases from J; junction bases left unmatched: 6. Germline loops: CDR1 SEHNR, CDR2 FQNEAQ (reference sequence). CDR3 in amino acids: CASSSPTSGAYEQYF. The CDR3 DNA reads TGTGCCAGCAGCTCCCCGACTAGCGGGGCGTACGAGCAGTACTTC.

This sequence joins TRBV4-1 and TRBJ2-3; no definite D call. The CDR3 runs 14 residues. V was shortened by 4 bases and J by 8 bases, with 16 bases between the two germline ends. Germline lookup yields CDR1 MGHRA and CDR2 YSYEKL. The chain's CDR3 is CASSPPQSPSTQYF. As DNA, the CDR3 is TGCGCCAGCAGCCCCCCTCAGAGTCCCAGTACGCAGTATTTT.